The T cell receptor beta chain under discussion was sequenced for a study of T cell changes during pregnancy in multiple sclerosis. TCRdb's copy holds only in-frame clones and misses some; the assay was immunoSEQ multiplex PCR. The table shows roughly 69,000 clones, with more than 85% occurring only once. V lost 7 bases and J 0 bases, leaving 10 bases between the germline ends. The V gene's germline CDR1 is SNHLY and CDR2 FYNNEI. This CDR3 comprises 15 residues. The sample here was peripheral blood, taken in the second trimester of pregnancy. The chain combines TRBV2 with TRBJ2-6; D may be TRBD1 (5 bases). The TCR comes from a female donor with multiple sclerosis, enrolled in a pregnancy study. In DNA, the CDR3 is TGTGCCAGCAACCTCGACAGCTCTGGGGCCAACGTCCTGACTTTC. Its translation is CASNLDSSGANVLTF.